This entry concerns a single T cell receptor beta chain. This record comes from a study of shared clonotypes between healthy human individuals. Adult Caucasians living in Nashville, Tennessee made up all of the donors. The CDR3 extends over 13 amino acids. Germline V CDR1 and CDR2: MNHNY, SVGAGI (reference sequence). The V end was cut by 0 bases, the J end by 8 bases, with 10 bases between. Authors' data handling: Filtering differed because ImmunoSEQ produced junction-only sequences that carried no quality scores. Method: immunoSEQ multiplex PCR; TCRdb's copy keeps in-frame clones and lacks some. The V and J calls and clone size are taken from that table; D and trimming were inferred from the DNA. The sample holds 2,100,000 or so clones, more than 90% seen once.

V gene TRBV6-6 combines with J gene TRBJ1-1; D is ambiguous. Sequenced: naive CD4+ T cells sorted from blood. As to subset: CD45RA+ positively selected. This receptor was obtained from a man between 18 and 35 years old in good health. Written as DNA, the CDR3 is TGTGCCAGCAGTTACTCGGGTCCGGTCGAAGCTTTCTTT. Its translation: CASSYSGPVEAFF.